This T cell receptor (beta chain) came from a study of shared clonotypes between healthy human individuals. Study results and limitations: Four donors showed sharing of roughly 5% of naive CD4 clonotypes. Larger estimated richness was generally seen in naive subsets than in memory subsets.

From germline, CDR1 is SGHTA and CDR2 FQGNSA. V gave up 2 bases and J gave up 4 bases, with 5 bases separating them. The CDR3 is 13 amino acids. Execution of the assay was at deep level. TCRdb's table, derived via immunoSEQ multiplex PCR, lists solely in-frame clones and lacks some. Among under 1,900,000 clones listed, approximately 98.5% were seen once. To note about this clone: Antigen unknown. Additional DNA sequences in this sample encode the identical CDR3.

Adults of Caucasian background living in Nashville, Tennessee made up all donors. Sequenced sample: naive CD4+ T cells sorted from blood. Subset specified: CD45RA+ positively selected. V gene TRBV7-2 combines with J gene TRBJ2-2; no firm D call. The origin of this receptor is a man under 40 in good health. The CDR3, as DNA: TGTGCCAGCAGCTTAAAAGGCACCGGGGAGCTGTTTTTT. It translates to CASSLKGTGELFF. The full variable domain, rest sourced from reference TRBV7-2 and TRBJ2-2, is GAGVSQSPSNKVTEKGKDVELRCDPISGHTALYWYRQSLGQGLEFLIYFQGNSAPDKSGLPSDRFSAERTGGSVSTLTIQRTQQEDSAVYLCASSLKGTGELFFGEGSRLTVL.